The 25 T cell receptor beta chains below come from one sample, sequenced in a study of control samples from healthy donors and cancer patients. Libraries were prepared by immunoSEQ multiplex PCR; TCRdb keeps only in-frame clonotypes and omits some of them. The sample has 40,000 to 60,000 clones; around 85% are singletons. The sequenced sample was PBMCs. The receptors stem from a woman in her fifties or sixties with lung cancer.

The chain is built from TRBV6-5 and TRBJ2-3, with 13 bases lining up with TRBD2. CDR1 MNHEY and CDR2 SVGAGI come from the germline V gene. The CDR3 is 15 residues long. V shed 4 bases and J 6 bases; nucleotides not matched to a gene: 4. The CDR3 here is CASSFTSGGADTQYF. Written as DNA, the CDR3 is TGTGCCAGCAGTTTTACTAGCGGGGGGGCGGATACGCAGTATTTT.

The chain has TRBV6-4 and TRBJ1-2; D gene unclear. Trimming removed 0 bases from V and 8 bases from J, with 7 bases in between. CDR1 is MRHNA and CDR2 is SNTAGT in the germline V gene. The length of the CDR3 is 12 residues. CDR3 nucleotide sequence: TGTGCCAGCAGTGACTCCTCAGGAGGCTACACCTTC. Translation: CASSDSSGGYTF.

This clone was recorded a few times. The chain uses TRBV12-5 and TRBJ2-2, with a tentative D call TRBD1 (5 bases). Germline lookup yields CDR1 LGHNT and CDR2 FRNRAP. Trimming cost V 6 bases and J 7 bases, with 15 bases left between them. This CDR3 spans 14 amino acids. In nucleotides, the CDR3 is TGTGCTAGTGGAGACGCCCAGGGCGTCGGGGAGCTGTTTTTT. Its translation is CASGDAQGVGELFF.

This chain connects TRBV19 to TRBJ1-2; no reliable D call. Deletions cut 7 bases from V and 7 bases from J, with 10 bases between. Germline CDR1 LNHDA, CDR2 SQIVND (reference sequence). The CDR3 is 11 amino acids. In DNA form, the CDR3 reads TGTGCCAGTAATTTGGGTTCTGGCTACACCTTC. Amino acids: CASNLGSGYTF. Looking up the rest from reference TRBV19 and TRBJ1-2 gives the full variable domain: DGGITQSPKYLFRKEGQNVTLSCEQNLNHDAMYWYRQDPGQGLRLIYYSQIVNDFQKGDIAEGYSVSREKKESFPLTVTSAQKNPTAFYLCASNLGSGYTFGSGTRLTVV.

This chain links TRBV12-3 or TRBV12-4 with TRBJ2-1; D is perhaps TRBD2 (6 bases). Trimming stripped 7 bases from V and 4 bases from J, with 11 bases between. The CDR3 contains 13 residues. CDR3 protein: CASTRGTYNEQFF. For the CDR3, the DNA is TGTGCCAGCACCCGAGGGACTTACAATGAGCAGTTCTTC.

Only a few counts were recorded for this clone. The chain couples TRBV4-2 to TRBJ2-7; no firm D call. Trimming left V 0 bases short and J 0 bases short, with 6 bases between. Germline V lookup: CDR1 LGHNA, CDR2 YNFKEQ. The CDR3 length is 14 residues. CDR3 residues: CASSQEPFSYEQYF. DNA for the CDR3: TGTGCCAGCAGCCAAGAACCCTTCTCCTACGAGCAGTACTTC.

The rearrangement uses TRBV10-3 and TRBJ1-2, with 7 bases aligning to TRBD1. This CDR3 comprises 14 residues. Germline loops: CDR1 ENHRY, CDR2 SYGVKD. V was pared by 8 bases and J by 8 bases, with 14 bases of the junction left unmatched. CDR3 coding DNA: TGTGCCATCCCTTTGGCCGACAGGGTCGGGGGCTACACCTTC. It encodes CAIPLADRVGGYTF.

The CDR3 sequence: CASRSPGTNYGYTF. The CDR3 DNA follows: TGTGCCAGCAGATCTCCGGGAACTAACTATGGCTACACCTTC. The genes are TRBV6-5 and TRBJ1-2, with D hard to call. Looked up from germline, CDR1 is MNHEY and CDR2 is SVGAGI. The CDR3 spans 14 residues. The V end was cut by 6 bases, the J end by 0 bases, with 11 bases between.

The CDR3 sequence: CASSGLGNTIYF. As DNA, the CDR3 is TGTGCCAGCTCGGGACTTGGAAACACCATATATTTT. V gene TRBV18 combines with J gene TRBJ1-3; the D gene is possibly TRBD1 (5 bases). CDR1 is KGHSH, CDR2 LQKENI, per germline. CDR3 length: 12 amino acids. V dropped 6 bases and J dropped 3 bases, with 6 bases sitting between them. Full variable domain (outside the CDR3, taken from reference TRBV18 and TRBJ1-3): NAGVMQNPRHLVRRRGQEARLRCSPMKGHSHVYWYRQLPEEGLKFMVYLQKENIIDESGMPKERFSAEFPKEGPSILRIQQVVRGDSAAYFCASSGLGNTIYFGEGSWLTVV.

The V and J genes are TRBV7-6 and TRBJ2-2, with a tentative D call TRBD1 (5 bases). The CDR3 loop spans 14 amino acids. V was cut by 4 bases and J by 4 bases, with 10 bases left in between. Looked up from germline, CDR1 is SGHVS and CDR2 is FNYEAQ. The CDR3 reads CASSSFDSTGELFF. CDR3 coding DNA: TGTGCCAGCAGCTCATTCGACAGCACCGGGGAGCTGTTTTTT.

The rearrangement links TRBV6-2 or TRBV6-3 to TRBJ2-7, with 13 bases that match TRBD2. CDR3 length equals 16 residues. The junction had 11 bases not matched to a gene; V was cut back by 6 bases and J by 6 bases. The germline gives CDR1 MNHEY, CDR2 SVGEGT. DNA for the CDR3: TGTGCCAGCAGCGGACTAGCGGGGGTTACCCTATCCGAGCAGTACTTC. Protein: CASSGLAGVTLSEQYF.

The CDR3 DNA is TGTGCCAGCAGTTTCTCGGGAAACACCATATATTTT. Amino acid sequence: CASSFSGNTIYF. The V and J genes are TRBV12-3 or TRBV12-4 and TRBJ1-3; D gene uncertain. V was shortened by 3 bases and J by 4 bases, with 4 bases between the two germline ends. The CDR3 extends over 12 amino acids.

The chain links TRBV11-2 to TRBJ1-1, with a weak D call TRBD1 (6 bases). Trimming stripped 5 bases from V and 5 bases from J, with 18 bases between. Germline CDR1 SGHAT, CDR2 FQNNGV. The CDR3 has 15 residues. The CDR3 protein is CASSPPTGLGTEAFF. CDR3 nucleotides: TGTGCCAGCAGCCCTCCGACAGGCTTAGGAACTGAAGCTTTCTTT.

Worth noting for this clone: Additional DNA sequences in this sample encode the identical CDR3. This CDR3 reads CASSQVQRSGTEAFF. The CDR3 region has the DNA TGCGCCAGCAGCCAAGTTCAGAGATCGGGCACTGAAGCTTTCTTT. The chain combines TRBV4-1 with TRBJ1-1; D call uncertain. The CDR3 consists of 15 residues. Germline V gene data show CDR1 as MGHRA and CDR2 as YSYEKL. V was clipped by 1 base and J by 4 bases, with 13 bases between them.

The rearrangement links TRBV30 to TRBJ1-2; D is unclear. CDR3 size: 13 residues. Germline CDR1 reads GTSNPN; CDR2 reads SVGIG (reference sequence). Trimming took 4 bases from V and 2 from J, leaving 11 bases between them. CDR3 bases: TGTGCCTGGAATGGGGTTGAGAACTATGGCTACACCTTC. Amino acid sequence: CAWNGVENYGYTF. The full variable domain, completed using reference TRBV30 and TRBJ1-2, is SQTIHQWPATLVQPVGSPLSLECTVEGTSNPNLYWYRQAAGRGLQLLFYSVGIGQISSEVPQNLSASRPQDRQFILSSKKLLLSDSGFYLCAWNGVENYGYTFGSGTRLTVV.

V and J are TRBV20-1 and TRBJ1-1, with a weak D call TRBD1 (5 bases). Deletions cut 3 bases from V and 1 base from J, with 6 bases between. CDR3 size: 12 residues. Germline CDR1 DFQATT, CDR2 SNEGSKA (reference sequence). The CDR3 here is CSASQGNTEAFF. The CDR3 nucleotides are TGCAGTGCTAGTCAGGGGAACACTGAAGCTTTCTTT.

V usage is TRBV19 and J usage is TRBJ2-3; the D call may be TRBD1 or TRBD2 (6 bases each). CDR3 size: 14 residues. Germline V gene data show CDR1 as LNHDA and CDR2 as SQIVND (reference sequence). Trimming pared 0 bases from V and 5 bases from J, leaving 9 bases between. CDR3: CASSIDGGKDTQYF. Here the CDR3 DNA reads TGTGCCAGTAGTATAGACGGGGGCAAAGATACGCAGTATTTT.

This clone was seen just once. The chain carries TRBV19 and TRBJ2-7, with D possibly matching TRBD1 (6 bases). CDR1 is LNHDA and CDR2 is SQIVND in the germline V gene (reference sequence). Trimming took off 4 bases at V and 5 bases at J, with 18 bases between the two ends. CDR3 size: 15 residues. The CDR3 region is CASSTPLGGKDEQYF. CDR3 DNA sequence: TGTGCCAGTAGTACCCCGTTAGGGGGTAAAGACGAGCAGTACTTC.

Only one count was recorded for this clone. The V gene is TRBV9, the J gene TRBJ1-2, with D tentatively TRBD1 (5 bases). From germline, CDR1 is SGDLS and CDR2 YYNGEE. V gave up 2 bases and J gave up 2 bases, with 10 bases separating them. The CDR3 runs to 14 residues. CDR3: CASSVSGGNYGYTF. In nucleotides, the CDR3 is TGTGCCAGCAGCGTCTCGGGGGGGAACTATGGCTACACCTTC.

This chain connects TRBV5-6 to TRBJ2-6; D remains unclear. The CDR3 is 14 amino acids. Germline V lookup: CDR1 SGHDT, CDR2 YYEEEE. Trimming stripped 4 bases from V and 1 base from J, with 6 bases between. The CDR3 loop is CASSPASGANVLTF. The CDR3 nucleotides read TGTGCCAGCAGCCCAGCATCTGGGGCCAACGTCCTGACTTTC.

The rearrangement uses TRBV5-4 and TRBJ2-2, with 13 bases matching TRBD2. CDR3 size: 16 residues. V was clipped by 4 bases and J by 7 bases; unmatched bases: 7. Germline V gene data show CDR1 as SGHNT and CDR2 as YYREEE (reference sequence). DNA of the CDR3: TGTGCCAGCAGCCCACTAGCGGGGGGGCGAGGCGGGGAGCTGTTTTTT. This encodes CASSPLAGGRGGELFF.

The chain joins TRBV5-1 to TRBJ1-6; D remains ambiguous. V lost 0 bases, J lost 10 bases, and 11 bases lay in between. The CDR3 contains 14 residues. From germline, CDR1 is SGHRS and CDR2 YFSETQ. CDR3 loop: CASSLEQSSSPLHF. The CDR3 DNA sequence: TGCGCCAGCAGCTTGGAACAATCAAGCTCACCCCTCCACTTT.

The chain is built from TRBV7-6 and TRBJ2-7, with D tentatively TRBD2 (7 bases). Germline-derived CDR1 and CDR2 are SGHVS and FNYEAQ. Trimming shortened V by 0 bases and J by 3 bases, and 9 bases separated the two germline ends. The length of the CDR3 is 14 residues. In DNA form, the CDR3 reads TGTGCCAGCAGCTTAGCGGGGGGGCTCTACGAGCAGTACTTC. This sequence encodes CASSLAGGLYEQYF.

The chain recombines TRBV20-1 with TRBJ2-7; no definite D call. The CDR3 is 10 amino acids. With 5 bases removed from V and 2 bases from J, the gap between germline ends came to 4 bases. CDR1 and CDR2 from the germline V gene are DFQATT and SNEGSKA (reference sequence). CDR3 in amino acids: CSAGAYEQYF. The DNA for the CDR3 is TGCAGTGCTGGAGCCTACGAGCAGTACTTC.

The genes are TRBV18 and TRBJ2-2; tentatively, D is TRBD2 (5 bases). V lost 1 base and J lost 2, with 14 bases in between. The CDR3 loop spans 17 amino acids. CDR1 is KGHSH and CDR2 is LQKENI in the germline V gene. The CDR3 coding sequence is TGTGCCAGCTCACCACTGGCCCAGGACTTAAACACCGGGGAGCTGTTTTTT. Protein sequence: CASSPLAQDLNTGELFF.